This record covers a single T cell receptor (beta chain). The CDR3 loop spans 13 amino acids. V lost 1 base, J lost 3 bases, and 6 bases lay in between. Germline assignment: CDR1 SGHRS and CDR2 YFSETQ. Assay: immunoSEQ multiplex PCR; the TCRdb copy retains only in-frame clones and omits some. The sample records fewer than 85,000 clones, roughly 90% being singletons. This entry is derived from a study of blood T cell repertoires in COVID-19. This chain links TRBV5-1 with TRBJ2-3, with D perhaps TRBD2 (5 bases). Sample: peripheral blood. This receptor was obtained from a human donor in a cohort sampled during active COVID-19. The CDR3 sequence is CASSLRETDTQYF. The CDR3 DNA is TGCGCCAGCAGCTTGAGGGAGACAGATACGCAGTATTTT.